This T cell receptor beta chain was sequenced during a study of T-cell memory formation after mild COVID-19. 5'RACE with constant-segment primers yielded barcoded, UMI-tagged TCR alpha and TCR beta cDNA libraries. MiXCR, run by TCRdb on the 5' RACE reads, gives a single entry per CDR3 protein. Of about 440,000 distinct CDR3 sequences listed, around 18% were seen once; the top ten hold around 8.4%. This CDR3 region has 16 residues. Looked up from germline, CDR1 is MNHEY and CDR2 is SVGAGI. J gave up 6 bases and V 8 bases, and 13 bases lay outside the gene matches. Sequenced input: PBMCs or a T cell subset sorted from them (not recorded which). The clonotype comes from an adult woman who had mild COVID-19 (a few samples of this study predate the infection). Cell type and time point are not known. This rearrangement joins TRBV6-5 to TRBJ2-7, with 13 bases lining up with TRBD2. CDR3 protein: CASHTRTSGSLREQYF. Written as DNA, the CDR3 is TGTGCCAGCCACACTAGGACTAGCGGGAGCCTCCGCGAGCAGTACTTC.